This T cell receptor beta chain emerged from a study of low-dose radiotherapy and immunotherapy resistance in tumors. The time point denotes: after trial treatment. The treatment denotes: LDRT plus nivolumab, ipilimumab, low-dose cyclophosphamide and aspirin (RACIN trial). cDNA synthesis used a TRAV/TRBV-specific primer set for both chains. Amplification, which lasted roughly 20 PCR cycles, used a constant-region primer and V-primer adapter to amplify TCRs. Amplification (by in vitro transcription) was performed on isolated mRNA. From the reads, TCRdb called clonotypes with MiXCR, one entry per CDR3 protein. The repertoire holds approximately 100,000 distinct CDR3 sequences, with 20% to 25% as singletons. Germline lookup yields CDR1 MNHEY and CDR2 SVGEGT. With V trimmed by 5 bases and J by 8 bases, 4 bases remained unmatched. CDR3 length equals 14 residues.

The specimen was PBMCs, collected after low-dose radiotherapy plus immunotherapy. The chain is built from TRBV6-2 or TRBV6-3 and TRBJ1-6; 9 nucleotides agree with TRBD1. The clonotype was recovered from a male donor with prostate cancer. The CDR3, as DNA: TGTGCCAGCAGTGACCGGGACAGGGATTCACCCCTCCACTTT. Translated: CASSDRDRDSPLHF.